The subject of this entry is one T cell receptor (beta chain). The antigen is undetermined. The CDR3 spans 12 residues. Germline assignment: CDR1 LNHDA and CDR2 SQIVND (reference sequence). Trimming shortened V by 6 bases and J by 1 base, and 4 bases separated the two germline ends. This entry is derived from a study of T-cell reconstitution after alpha-beta-depleted transplantation in children. Study observations and caveats: Alpha-beta T cells about two months after transplant reportedly derived from several hundred expanded graft clones. Recipient T cells and thymic progenitors that survived were the source of the high TCRbeta diversity seen at day 60 in some patients. Newly produced T cells mostly provided counts and TCRbeta diversity after one year, as hyperexpanded clones declined.

Unique molecular identifiers were incorporated during preparation of the TCRbeta library. TCRdb passed the PCR reads through MiXCR, listing each CDR3 protein once. Seen here are around 450,000 distinct CDR3 sequences, 15% to 20% observed once, and the top ten hold 25% to 30%. The sequencing here drew on PBMCs, mostly from graft donor cells, taken 360 days after TCRalphabeta/CD19-depleted stem cell transplant. The chain employs TRBV19 and TRBJ2-1, with unresolved D. The receptor was derived from a boy younger than two who had a stem cell transplant for Wiskott-Aldrich syndrome, so the T cells may come from the graft donor. The CDR3 here is CASRTSYNEQFF. The CDR3 DNA follows: TGTGCCAGTAGGACTTCCTACAATGAGCAGTTCTTC. The full variable domain, with the rest looked up from reference TRBV19 and TRBJ2-1, is DGGITQSPKYLFRKEGQNVTLSCEQNLNHDAMYWYRQDPGQGLRLIYYSQIVNDFQKGDIAEGYSVSREKKESFPLTVTSAQKNPTAFYLCASRTSYNEQFFGPGTRLTVL.